The source of this TCR beta chain is a study of cytomegalovirus exposure and HLA in healthy donors. Trimming left V 0 bases short and J 0 bases short, with 9 bases between. CDR1 is SGHRS and CDR2 is YFSETQ in the germline V gene. There are 15 residues in the CDR3. Study conclusions and caveats: Most TCR sequences were uncommon, yet certain public TCRs appeared in many donors. Equally common other TCR beta chains were less clonally expanded than HLA-associated ones, a later analysis found.

On this clone: Antigen unknown.

Primers for the PCR totalled 60 Vbeta and 13 Jbeta. TCRdb's table, derived via immunoSEQ multiplex PCR, lists solely in-frame clones and lacks some. The listing records about 60,000 clones. The chain combines TRBV5-1 with TRBJ1-2; the D is unclear. The receptor was derived from a boy aged 5-17 years in good health and CMV-seronegative. Sequencing used PBMCs. The CDR3 DNA reads TGCGCCAGCAGCTTGGATCCCCTTACTAACTATGGCTACACCTTC. Protein product: CASSLDPLTNYGYTF.